A single sample gave rise to the 14 T cell receptor beta chains below, sequenced in a study of blood T cells in healthy people across ages. A sample-barcoded 5' primer and a J-beta primer mix were used in a second PCR of about 7 to 12 cycles. Each CDR3 protein gets one entry after TCRdb re-called the 5' RACE reads with MiXCR. This sample has around 620,000 distinct CDR3 sequences, with 25% to 30% found just once. Material for sequencing was blood. Receptor source: a woman aged 70-85 years in good health.

This clonotype was observed a few times. J is TRBJ2-5 and V is TRBV5-1; TRBD1 matches 9 bases. The CDR3 loop spans 15 amino acids. The germline CDR1 and CDR2 sequences are SGHRS and YFSETQ. V lost 4 bases, J lost 5 bases, and 9 bases stayed unmatched. DNA of the CDR3: TGCGCCAGCAGCATCACGGGACAGGGTTTTGAGACCCAGTACTTC. Translating gives CASSITGQGFETQYF.

This clonotype has a handful of counts. This sequence joins TRBV2 and TRBJ2-7, with D tentatively TRBD1 (6 bases). Germline CDR1 is SNHLY and CDR2 is FYNNEI. The CDR3 has 15 residues. Trimming shortened V by 1 base and J by 2 bases, and 12 bases separated the two germline ends. The CDR3 DNA is TGTGCCAGCAGTGAAGGAGGAAACAGGGCCTACGAGCAGTACTTC. This sequence encodes CASSEGGNRAYEQYF.

The chain uses TRBV6-2 or TRBV6-3 and TRBJ2-6; no clear D. The V and J ends lost 4 bases and 1 base respectively, with 8 bases between them. The CDR3 loop spans 15 amino acids. CDR1 and CDR2 from the germline V gene are MNHEY and SVGEGT. The CDR3 loop reads CASSSSLSGANVLTF. CDR3 sequence (DNA): TGTGCCAGCAGTTCTAGTTTATCTGGGGCCAACGTCCTGACTTTC.

This chain connects TRBV5-1 to TRBJ2-1, with D perhaps TRBD1 (5 bases). V shed 4 bases and J shed 3 bases, with 23 bases lying between them. Germline V gene sequence: CDR1 SGHRS, CDR2 YFSETQ. This CDR3 contains 18 residues. CDR3 in DNA: TGCGCCAGCAGCGGAACAGGAGCCCCCCAGGGCCTCTACAATGAGCAGTTCTTC. Translated: CASSGTGAPQGLYNEQFF.

The chain links TRBV7-8 to TRBJ2-4; 7 nucleotides align to TRBD1. The J segment lost 8 bases and the V segment lost 4 bases, leaving 8 bases of the junction unmatched. The CDR3 covers 14 residues. Germline values: CDR1 SGHVS, CDR2 FQNEAQ. This CDR3 is CASSSKDRVDIQYF. The DNA of the CDR3 is TGTGCCAGCAGCTCGAAAGACAGGGTGGACATTCAGTACTTC.

The count of this clonotype is one. V usage is TRBV20-1 and J usage is TRBJ2-1, with D perhaps matching TRBD2 (6 bases). This CDR3 is built from 15 residues. Germline-derived CDR1 and CDR2 are DFQATT and SNEGSKA (reference sequence). Trimming removed 6 bases at V and 4 bases at J, with 19 bases between. In DNA form, the CDR3 reads TGCAGTGCAGGCCCGGGTAGCGGAGAATACAATGAGCAGTTCTTC. It yields the protein CSAGPGSGEYNEQFF.

The chain combines TRBV20-1 with TRBJ2-1, with D unclear. The CDR3 runs to 11 residues. The germline CDR1 and CDR2 sequences are DFQATT and SNEGSKA (reference sequence). With 6 bases removed from V and 3 bases from J, the gap between germline ends came to 6 bases. DNA for the CDR3: TGCAGTGCCATGGTCTACAATGAGCAGTTCTTC. It yields the protein CSAMVYNEQFF.

This clonotype was seen only a few times. This chain uses TRBV20-1 with TRBJ2-5, with 7 bases matching TRBD1. The V gene end was trimmed by 6 bases and the J gene end by 5 bases; junction bases not matched to a gene: 12. This CDR3 contains 14 residues. Germline V CDR1 and CDR2: DFQATT, SNEGSKA (reference sequence). CDR3 sequence: CSAIWTGSAETQYF. CDR3 nucleotide sequence: TGCAGTGCCATTTGGACAGGCTCTGCGGAGACCCAGTACTTC.

The DNA for the CDR3 is TGTGCCAGCAGTGAGGACAGGGGCTACACCGGGGAGCTGTTTTTT. Protein sequence: CASSEDRGYTGELFF. V gene TRBV2 combines with J gene TRBJ2-2; TRBD1 matches 9 bases. Per the germline V gene, CDR1 is SNHLY and CDR2 is FYNNEI. The V and J ends lost 3 bases and 3 bases, in that order; junction bases with no gene match: 2. The CDR3 runs 15 residues.

This clonotype was seen more than once but under ten times. This chain links TRBV2 with TRBJ2-7; no clear D. V was clipped by 6 bases and J by 2 bases, with 8 bases between them. This CDR3 region has 12 residues. Germline CDR1 reads SNHLY; CDR2 reads FYNNEI. This chain's CDR3 is CASSLDAYEQYF. The CDR3 nucleotides read TGTGCCAGCAGCCTCGACGCCTACGAGCAGTACTTC. Variable domain in full (rest from reference TRBV2 and TRBJ2-7): EPEVTQTPSHQVTQMGQEVILRCVPISNHLYFYWYRQILGQKVEFLVSFYNNEISEKSEIFDDQFSVERPDGSNFTLKIRSTKLEDSAMYFCASSLDAYEQYFGPGTRLTVT.

The chain couples TRBV29-1 to TRBJ2-5, with 11 bases identical to TRBD2. The CDR3 loop spans 12 amino acids. J was trimmed by 5 bases and V by 7 bases; bases with no gene match: 3. Germline V gene lookup returns CDR1 SQVTM and CDR2 ANQGSEA. CDR3 amino acids: CSATSGGETQYF. CDR3 bases: TGCAGCGCTACTAGCGGGGGTGAGACCCAGTACTTC.

This chain connects TRBV7-9 to TRBJ2-1; 7 positions match TRBD2. Germline assignment: CDR1 SEHNR and CDR2 FQNEAQ (reference sequence). V lost 5 bases, J lost 2 bases, and 6 bases stayed unmatched. The CDR3 covers 15 residues. The CDR3 protein is CASSRASGAYNEQFF. CDR3 coding DNA: TGTGCCAGCAGCCGGGCCAGCGGGGCCTACAATGAGCAGTTCTTC.

The chain links TRBV20-1 to TRBJ2-5, with 7 bases lining up with TRBD1. The closer fit of TRBJ2-7 to the DNA end suggests the J call may be wrong. CDR1 is DFQATT and CDR2 is SNEGSKA in the germline V gene (reference sequence). The CDR3 loop spans 13 amino acids. The CDR3 DNA is TGCAGTGCTAGCCCGGGACAGTCCTACGAGCAGTACTTC. It encodes CSASPGQSYEQYF.

This rearrangement joins TRBV12-3 or TRBV12-4 to TRBJ2-1; D gene uncertain. V was shortened by 5 bases and J by 5 bases, with 16 bases between the two germline ends. This CDR3 is built from 15 residues. CDR3 DNA: TGTGCCAGCAGTCCCAAAGGTTCCGGCCACAATGAGCAGTTCTTC. Its translation: CASSPKGSGHNEQFF.